The rows below give T cell receptor beta chains drawn from one sample of a study of T-cell reconstitution after alpha-beta-depleted transplantation in children. One entry per CDR3 protein, called by TCRdb with MiXCR from the PCR reads. Of approximately 510,000 distinct CDR3 sequences listed, about 17% are singletons. The input for sequencing was PBMCs from the stem cell graft donor, taken from the stem cell graft. All receptors derive from a human donor who donated a stem cell graft to a child with acute lymphoblastic leukemia. CDR3s include the opening cysteine and the closing phenylalanine or tryptophan. A D gene is named only where the DNA matches it firmly. For some rows the clone size is stated as once, few or many, or as a class when expanded; others skip it.

j_call,d_call,v_call,clone_size,cdr3_nt,cdr3_aa
TRBJ1-5,-,TRBV20-1,few,TGCAGTTCAAAGGCGGGCAATGCCTTAGGTCAGCCCCAGCATTTT,CSSKAGNALGQPQHF
TRBJ2-7,TRBD1,TRBV2,-,TGTGCCAGCAATCCTGGAAGAGGACAGGGCTCCTACGAGCAGTACTTC,CASNPGRGQGSYEQYF
TRBJ2-1,-,TRBV20-1,-,TGCAGTGCTCCCCACCGGCTATTCCCCAATGAGCAGTTCTTC,CSAPHRLFPNEQFF
TRBJ2-1,TRBD2,TRBV9,-,TGTGCCAGCAGCGTACTAACTAGCGTCTACAATGAGCAGTTCTTC,CASSVLTSVYNEQFF
TRBJ2-5,-,TRBV5-1,-,TGCGCCAGCAGCTTGACAACTGGCCAAGGTGGGCAAGAGACCCAGTACTTC,CASSLTTGQGGQETQYF
TRBJ2-5,TRBD1,TRBV29-1,-,TGCAGCGGACAGGGGGCAGAGGAGACCCAGTACTTC,CSGQGAEETQYF
TRBJ2-4,TRBD1,TRBV5-1,few,TGCGCCAGCAGCTTGGAACAGGGGGAAAACATTCAGTACTTC,CASSLEQGENIQYF
TRBJ2-7,-,TRBV7-9,-,TGTGCCAGCAGCTTAGAGGTGGGGGGCAGGCGAGTCCACGAGCAGTACTTC,CASSLEVGGRRVHEQYF
TRBJ2-5,-,TRBV4-2,-,TGTGCCAGCAGCCAAGGGCTTCTTAGGGGAATAGAGACCCAGTACTTC,CASSQGLLRGIETQYF
TRBJ2-4,-,TRBV12-3/TRBV12-4,-,TGTGCCAGCAGTTTAGCACCAACTCCCTGGCAGAACATTCAGTACTTC,CASSLAPTPWQNIQYF
TRBJ1-1,-,TRBV6-4,-,TGTGCCAGCAGTGAAGGGCCGAACACTGAAGCTTTCTTT,CASSEGPNTEAFF